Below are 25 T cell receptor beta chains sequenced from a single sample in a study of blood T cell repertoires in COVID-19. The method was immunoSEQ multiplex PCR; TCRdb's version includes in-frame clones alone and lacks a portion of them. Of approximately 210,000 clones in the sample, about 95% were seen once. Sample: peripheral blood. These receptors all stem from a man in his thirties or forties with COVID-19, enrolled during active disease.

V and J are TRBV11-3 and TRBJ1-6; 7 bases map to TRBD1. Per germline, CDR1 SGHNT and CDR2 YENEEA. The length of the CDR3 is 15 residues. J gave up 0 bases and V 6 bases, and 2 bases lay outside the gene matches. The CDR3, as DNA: TGTGCCAGCAGTCGGGACAGCTCCTATAATTCACCCCTCCACTTT. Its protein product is CASSRDSSYNSPLHF.

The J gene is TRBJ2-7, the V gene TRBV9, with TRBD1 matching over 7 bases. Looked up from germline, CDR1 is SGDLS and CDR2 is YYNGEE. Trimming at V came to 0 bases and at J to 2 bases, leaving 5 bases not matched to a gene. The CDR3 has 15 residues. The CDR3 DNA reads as TGTGCCAGCAGCGTAGATCCGACAGGGACCTACGAGCAGTACTTC. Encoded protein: CASSVDPTGTYEQYF.

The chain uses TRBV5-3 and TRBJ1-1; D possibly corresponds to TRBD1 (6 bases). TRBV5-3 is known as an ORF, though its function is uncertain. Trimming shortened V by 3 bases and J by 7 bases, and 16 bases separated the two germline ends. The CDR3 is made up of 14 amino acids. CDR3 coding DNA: TGTGCCAGAAGCTCACCAAACACGGACAGTGAAGCTTTCTTT. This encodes CARSSPNTDSEAFF.

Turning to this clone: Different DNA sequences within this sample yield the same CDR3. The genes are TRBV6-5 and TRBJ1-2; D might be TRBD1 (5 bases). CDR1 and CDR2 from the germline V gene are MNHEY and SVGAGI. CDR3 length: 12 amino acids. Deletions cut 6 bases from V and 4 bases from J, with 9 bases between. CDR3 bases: TGTGCCAGCAGGGAGGGGATCTATGGCTACACCTTC. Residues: CASREGIYGYTF.

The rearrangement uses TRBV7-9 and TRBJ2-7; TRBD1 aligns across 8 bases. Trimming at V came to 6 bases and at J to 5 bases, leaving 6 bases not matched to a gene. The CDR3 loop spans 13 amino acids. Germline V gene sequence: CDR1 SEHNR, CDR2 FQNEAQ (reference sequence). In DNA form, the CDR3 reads TGTGCCAGCAGTCTGACAGGGGCGGACGAGCAGTACTTC. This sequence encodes CASSLTGADEQYF.

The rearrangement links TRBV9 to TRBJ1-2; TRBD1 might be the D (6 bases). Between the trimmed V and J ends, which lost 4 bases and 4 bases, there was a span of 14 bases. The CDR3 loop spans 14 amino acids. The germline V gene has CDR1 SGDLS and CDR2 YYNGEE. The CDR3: CASSTRQAAYGYTF. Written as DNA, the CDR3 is TGTGCCAGCAGCACACGACAGGCGGCCTATGGCTACACCTTC.

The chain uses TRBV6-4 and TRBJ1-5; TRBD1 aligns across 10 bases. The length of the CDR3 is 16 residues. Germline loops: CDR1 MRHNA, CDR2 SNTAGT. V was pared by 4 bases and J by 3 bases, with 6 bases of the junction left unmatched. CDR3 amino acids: CASSVYDRGPNQPQHF. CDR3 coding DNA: TGTGCCAGCAGTGTCTACGACAGGGGGCCCAATCAGCCCCAGCATTTT.

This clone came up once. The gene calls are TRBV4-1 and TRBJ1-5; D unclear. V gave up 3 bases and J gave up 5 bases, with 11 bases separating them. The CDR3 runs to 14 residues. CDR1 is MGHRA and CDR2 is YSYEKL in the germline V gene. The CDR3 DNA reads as TGCGCCAGCAGCCAGACTTACGGGGATCAGCCCCAGCATTTT. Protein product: CASSQTYGDQPQHF.

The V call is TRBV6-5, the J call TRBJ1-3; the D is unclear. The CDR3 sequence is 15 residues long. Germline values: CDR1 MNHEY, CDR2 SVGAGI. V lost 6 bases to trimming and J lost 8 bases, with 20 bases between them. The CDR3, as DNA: TGTGCCAGCAGCCCCGAGGGCAGTTCTCTATACACCATATATTTT. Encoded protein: CASSPEGSSLYTIYF.

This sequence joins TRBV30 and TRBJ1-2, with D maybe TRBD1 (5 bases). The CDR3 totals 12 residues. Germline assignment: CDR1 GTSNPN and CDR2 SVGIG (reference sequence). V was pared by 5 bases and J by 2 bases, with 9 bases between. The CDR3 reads CAWGSGNYGYTF. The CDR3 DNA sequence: TGTGCCTGGGGATCAGGGAACTATGGCTACACCTTC.

Here the CDR3 DNA reads TGTGCCAGCAGCGCAGGGACAGCCCCTTACGAGCAGTTCTTC. Protein: CASSAGTAPYEQFF. The chain carries TRBV11-1 and TRBJ2-1, with 7 bases identical to TRBD1. V trimming: 5 bases; J trimming: 10 bases; junction bases outside the gene matches: 11. The CDR3 contains 14 residues. CDR1 and CDR2 (germline): SGHAT, FQDESV (reference sequence).

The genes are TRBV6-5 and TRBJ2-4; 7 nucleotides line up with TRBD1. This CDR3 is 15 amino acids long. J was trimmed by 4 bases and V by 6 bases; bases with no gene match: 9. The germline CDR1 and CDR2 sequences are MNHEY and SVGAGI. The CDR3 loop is CASRLDRDQKNIQYF. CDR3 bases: TGTGCCAGCAGGTTAGACAGGGACCAAAAAAACATTCAGTACTTC.

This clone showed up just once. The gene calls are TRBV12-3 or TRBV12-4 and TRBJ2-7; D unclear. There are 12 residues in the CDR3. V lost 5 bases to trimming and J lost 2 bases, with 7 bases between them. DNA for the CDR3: TGTGCCAGCAGTGGAGTCACCTACGAGCAGTACTTC. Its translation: CASSGVTYEQYF.

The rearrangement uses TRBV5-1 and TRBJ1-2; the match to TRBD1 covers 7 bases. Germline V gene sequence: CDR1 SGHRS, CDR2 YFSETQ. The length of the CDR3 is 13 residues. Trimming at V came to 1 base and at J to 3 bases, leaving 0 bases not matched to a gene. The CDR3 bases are TGCGCCAGCAGCTTGCAGGGGGACTATGGCTACACCTTC. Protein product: CASSLQGDYGYTF.

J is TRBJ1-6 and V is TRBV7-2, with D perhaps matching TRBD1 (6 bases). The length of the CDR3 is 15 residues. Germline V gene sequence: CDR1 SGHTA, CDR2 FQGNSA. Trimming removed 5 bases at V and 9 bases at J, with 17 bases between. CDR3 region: CASSPETGYGSPLHF. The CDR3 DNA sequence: TGTGCCAGCAGCCCCGAAACAGGGTACGGTTCACCCCTCCACTTT.

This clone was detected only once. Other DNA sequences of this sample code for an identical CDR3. The chain's CDR3 is CASSPGANTEAFF. Here the CDR3 DNA reads TGTGCCAGCTCACCAGGAGCGAACACTGAAGCTTTCTTT. The chain combines TRBV18 with TRBJ1-1; no definite D call. V was shortened by 2 bases and J by 1 base, with 5 bases between the two germline ends. Per germline, CDR1 KGHSH and CDR2 LQKENI. The CDR3 length is 13 residues.

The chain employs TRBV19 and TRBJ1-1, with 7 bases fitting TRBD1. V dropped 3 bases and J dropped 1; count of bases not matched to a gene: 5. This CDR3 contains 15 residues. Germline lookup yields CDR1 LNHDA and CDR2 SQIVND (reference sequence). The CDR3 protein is CASSMGTARNTEAFF. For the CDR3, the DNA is TGTGCCAGTAGTATGGGGACAGCTAGGAACACTGAAGCTTTCTTT.

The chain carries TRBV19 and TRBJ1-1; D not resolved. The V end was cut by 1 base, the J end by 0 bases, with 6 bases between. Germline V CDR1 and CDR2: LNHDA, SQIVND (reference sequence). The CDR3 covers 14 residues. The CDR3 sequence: CASSIGGVNTEAFF. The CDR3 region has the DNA TGTGCCAGTAGTATAGGCGGGGTGAACACTGAAGCTTTCTTT.

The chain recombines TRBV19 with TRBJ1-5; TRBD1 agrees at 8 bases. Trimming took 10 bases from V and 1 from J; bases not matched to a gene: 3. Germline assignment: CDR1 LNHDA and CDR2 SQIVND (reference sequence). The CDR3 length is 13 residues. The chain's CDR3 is CATGQASNQPQHF. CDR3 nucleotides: TGTGCCACGGGACAGGCAAGCAATCAGCCCCAGCATTTT. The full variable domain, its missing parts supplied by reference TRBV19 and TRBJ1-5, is DGGITQSPKYLFRKEGQNVTLSCEQNLNHDAMYWYRQDPGQGLRLIYYSQIVNDFQKGDIAEGYSVSREKKESFPLTVTSAQKNPTAFYLCATGQASNQPQHFGDGTRLSIL.

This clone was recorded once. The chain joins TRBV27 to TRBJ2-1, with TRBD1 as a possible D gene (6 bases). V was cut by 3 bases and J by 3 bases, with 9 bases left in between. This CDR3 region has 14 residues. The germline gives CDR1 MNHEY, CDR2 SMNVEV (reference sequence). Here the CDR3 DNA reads TGTGCCAGCAGTTTGGGGACACTCTACAATGAGCAGTTCTTC. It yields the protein CASSLGTLYNEQFF.

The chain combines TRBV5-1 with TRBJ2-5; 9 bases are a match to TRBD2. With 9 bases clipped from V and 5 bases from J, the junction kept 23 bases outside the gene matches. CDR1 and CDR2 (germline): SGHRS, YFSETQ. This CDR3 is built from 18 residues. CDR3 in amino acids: CATDRREGLVLTKETQYF. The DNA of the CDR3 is TGCGCCACAGATCGGCGGGAGGGACTAGTCTTAACGAAGGAGACCCAGTACTTC.

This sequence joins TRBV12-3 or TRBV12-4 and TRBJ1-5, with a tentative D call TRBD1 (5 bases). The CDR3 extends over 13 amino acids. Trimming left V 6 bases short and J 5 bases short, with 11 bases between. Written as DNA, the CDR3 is TGTGCCAGCAGAAGGACACTCTATCAGCCCCAGCATTTT. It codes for CASRRTLYQPQHF.

For the CDR3, the DNA is TGTGCCACCAGTGATTTCCGCAGGGGTGGCTATGGCTACACCTTC. Translated: CATSDFRRGGYGYTF. This chain uses TRBV24-1 with TRBJ1-2; tentative D call: TRBD1 (6 bases). The CDR3 spans 15 residues. The V and J ends lost 1 base and 4 bases respectively, with 12 bases between them. Germline CDR1 is KGHDR and CDR2 is SFDVKD.

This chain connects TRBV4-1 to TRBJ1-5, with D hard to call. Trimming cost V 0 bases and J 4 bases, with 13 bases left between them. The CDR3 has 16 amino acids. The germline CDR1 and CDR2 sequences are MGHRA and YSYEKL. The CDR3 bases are TGCGCCAGCAGCCAAGAAATTCGCCGAGGGAATCAGCCCCAGCATTTT. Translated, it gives CASSQEIRRGNQPQHF.

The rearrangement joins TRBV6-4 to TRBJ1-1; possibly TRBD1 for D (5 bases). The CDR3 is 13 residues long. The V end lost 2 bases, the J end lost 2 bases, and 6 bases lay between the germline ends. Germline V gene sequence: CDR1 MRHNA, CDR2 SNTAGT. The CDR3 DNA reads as TGTGCCAGCAGTGACGACAGTAACACTGAAGCTTTCTTT. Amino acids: CASSDDSNTEAFF.